A single sample gave rise to the 16 T cell receptor beta chains below, sequenced in a study of cytomegalovirus exposure and HLA in healthy donors. Here immunoSEQ multiplex PCR was the method, and the copy in TCRdb shows in-frame clones only, minus some. The table includes 65,000 to 80,000 clones, 94% detected once. The specimen was PBMCs. The receptors shown here come from a woman aged 18-35 years in good health and CMV-seropositive.

The chain carries TRBV27 and TRBJ2-3, with a possible D match to TRBD1 (6 bases). From germline, CDR1 is MNHEY and CDR2 SMNVEV (reference sequence). This CDR3 contains 15 residues. V was trimmed by 6 bases and J by 2 bases, leaving 15 bases between them. The CDR3 sequence is CASSSRTAYTDTQYF. CDR3 coding DNA: TGTGCCAGCAGCTCCCGGACAGCTTACACAGATACGCAGTATTTT.

The rearrangement links TRBV7-9 to TRBJ2-5, with TRBD2 as a possible D gene (6 bases). The CDR3 totals 14 residues. Germline loops: CDR1 SEHNR, CDR2 FQNEAQ (reference sequence). Trimming removed 6 bases from V and 2 bases from J, with 13 bases in between. The CDR3 protein is CASRPRAGQETQYF. The CDR3 bases are TGTGCCAGCAGACCCCGGGCGGGGCAAGAGACCCAGTACTTC.

The chain uses TRBV15 and TRBJ1-5, with 7 bases aligning to TRBD1. Unmatched junction bases numbered 14, after V lost 1 base and J lost 5 bases. In germline, CDR1 is LNHNV, CDR2 YYDKDF (reference sequence). The CDR3 is made up of 18 amino acids. In nucleotides, the CDR3 is TGTGCCACCAGCAGAGGTTACAGGGGAGGCTTAGTCGATCAGCCCCAGCATTTT. Amino acid sequence: CATSRGYRGGLVDQPQHF. The full variable domain, with the rest looked up from reference TRBV15 and TRBJ1-5, is DAMVIQNPRYQVTQFGKPVTLSCSQTLNHNVMYWYQQKSSQAPKLLFHYYDKDFNNEADTPDNFQSRRPNTSFCFLDIRSPGLGDTAMYLCATSRGYRGGLVDQPQHFGDGTRLSIL.

V gene TRBV9 combines with J gene TRBJ1-2, with D hard to call. The CDR3 runs 13 residues. Germline CDR1 and CDR2: SGDLS and YYNGEE. The ends were cut back, 4 bases at V and 5 bases at J, with 12 bases in the middle. The CDR3 region has the DNA TGTGCCAGCAGCACCCAACAGCAATATGGCTACACCTTC. Encoded protein: CASSTQQQYGYTF.

The V call is TRBV27, the J call TRBJ2-1, with a possible D match to TRBD2 (6 bases). The CDR3 length is 16 residues. Germline-derived CDR1 and CDR2 are MNHEY and SMNVEV (reference sequence). Deletions cut 2 bases from V and 0 bases from J, with 11 bases between. The CDR3 loop reads CASSLGGTLSYNEQFF. The CDR3 region has the DNA TGTGCCAGCAGTTTAGGGGGGACGCTCTCCTACAATGAGCAGTTCTTC.

This rearrangement joins TRBV10-3 to TRBJ1-2; 10 bases are a match to TRBD1. V shed 6 bases and J 5 bases; nucleotides not matched to a gene: 9. Germline-derived CDR1 and CDR2 are ENHRY and SYGVKD. There are 15 residues in the CDR3. The CDR3 DNA reads TGTGCCATCAGCTCGACAGGGGGCGCGGGATATGGCTACACCTTC. This gives the protein CAISSTGGAGYGYTF.

This chain uses TRBV30 with TRBJ2-5; D might be TRBD1 (5 bases). The CDR3 has 15 residues. CDR1 GTSNPN and CDR2 SVGIG come from the germline V gene (reference sequence). The V end lost 2 bases, the J end lost 5 bases, and 18 bases lay between the germline ends. This chain's CDR3 is CAWSLFREGWETQYF. CDR3 nucleotide sequence: TGTGCCTGGAGTTTGTTCAGGGAAGGGTGGGAGACCCAGTACTTC. The full variable domain, completed using reference TRBV30 and TRBJ2-5, is SQTIHQWPATLVQPVGSPLSLECTVEGTSNPNLYWYRQAAGRGLQLLFYSVGIGQISSEVPQNLSASRPQDRQFILSSKKLLLSDSGFYLCAWSLFREGWETQYFGPGTRLLVL.

This clone appeared a few times. The J gene is TRBJ2-3, the V gene TRBV4-3; TRBD1 agrees at 9 bases. CDR1 and CDR2 (germline): LGHNA, YSLEER. The trim removed 0 bases at V and 2 bases at J, leaving 3 bases unmatched. The CDR3 contains 16 residues. CDR3 DNA: TGCGCCAGCAGCCAAGAACGGACAGGGGCCACAGATACGCAGTATTTT. This codes for CASSQERTGATDTQYF.

CDR3: CASSVGVGAIYEQYF. The CDR3 DNA is TGTGCCAGCAGCGTAGGAGTGGGGGCTATATACGAGCAGTACTTC. This chain joins TRBV9 and TRBJ2-7, with D possibly TRBD1 on 6 matching bases. CDR3 size: 15 residues. The V and J ends lost 0 bases and 4 bases respectively, with 14 bases between them. CDR1 is SGDLS, CDR2 YYNGEE, per germline.

The gene calls are TRBV9 and TRBJ2-2, with 7 bases that match TRBD1. J lost 0 bases, V lost 3 bases, and 5 bases had no gene match. The length of the CDR3 is 16 residues. Germline V CDR1 and CDR2: SGDLS, YYNGEE. The CDR3 nucleotides read TGTGCCAGCAGCGCCGGACAGGACCCGAACACCGGGGAGCTGTTTTTT. Translating it yields CASSAGQDPNTGELFF.

This chain links TRBV7-8 with TRBJ1-4; TRBD1 aligns across 12 bases. V lost 1 base and J lost 5; bases outside the gene matches: 8. The CDR3 is made up of 18 amino acids. Germline loops: CDR1 SGHVS, CDR2 FQNEAQ. CDR3 DNA sequence: TGTGCCAGCAGCTTAGAGTACCGGGACAGGGGGCGGAATGAAAAACTGTTTTTT. It translates to CASSLEYRDRGRNEKLFF.

This chain links TRBV11-2 with TRBJ2-5, with D possibly TRBD1 on 5 matching bases. Germline V lookup: CDR1 SGHAT, CDR2 FQNNGV. The CDR3 totals 13 residues. With 5 bases removed from V and 0 bases from J, the gap between germline ends came to 7 bases. This CDR3 reads CASSTGHQETQYF. For the CDR3, the DNA is TGTGCCAGCAGCACAGGCCACCAAGAGACCCAGTACTTC.

J is TRBJ2-1 and V is TRBV7-6; 7 bases line up with TRBD2. The CDR3 runs 14 residues. J was trimmed by 5 bases and V by 6 bases; bases with no gene match: 7. In germline, CDR1 is SGHVS, CDR2 FNYEAQ. In nucleotides, the CDR3 is TGTGCCAGCAGTCCCCCCCGGGAGGACAATGAGCAGTTCTTC. Protein product: CASSPPREDNEQFF.

The chain is built from TRBV5-1 and TRBJ2-3, with D perhaps matching TRBD2 (5 bases). The germline CDR1 and CDR2 sequences are SGHRS and YFSETQ. Trimming took 0 bases from V and 2 from J, leaving 10 bases between them. The CDR3 spans 15 residues. The CDR3 spells CASSLEDLSTDTQYF. As DNA, the CDR3 is TGCGCCAGCAGCTTGGAGGACTTATCCACAGATACGCAGTATTTT.

The chain joins TRBV5-6 to TRBJ2-1; D uncertain. V gave up 1 base and J gave up 6 bases, with 5 bases separating them. This CDR3 is 12 amino acids long. Germline CDR1 SGHDT, CDR2 YYEEEE. The CDR3 bases are TGTGCCAGCAGCTTGTCTTTCAATGAGCAGTTCTTC. This sequence encodes CASSLSFNEQFF.

This clone was counted only a few times. The chain carries TRBV7-6 and TRBJ2-1; 10 bases fit TRBD2. In germline, CDR1 is SGHVS, CDR2 FNYEAQ. With V trimmed by 4 bases and J by 7 bases, 7 bases remained unmatched. The length of the CDR3 is 15 residues. The CDR3 sequence: CASSSLSGRTNEQFF. The CDR3 nucleotides read TGTGCCAGCAGCTCCCTTAGCGGGAGGACGAATGAGCAGTTCTTC.